This T cell receptor beta chain comes out of a study of T-cell memory formation after mild COVID-19. Whole-study results and caveats: A second wave expanding day 15 to 37 was CD4+-biased; contracting clones were balanced.

On this clonotype: The antigen remains unidentified.

The CDR3 totals 13 residues. Germline values: CDR1 MNHNS, CDR2 SASEGT. V lost 6 bases to trimming and J lost 2 bases, with 11 bases between them. TCRdb reprocessed the 5' RACE reads via MiXCR and lists one record per CDR3 protein. Among about 430,000 distinct CDR3 sequences listed, more than 20% were seen once. The chain uses TRBV6-1 and TRBJ2-7; D is unresolved. Sequenced: PBMCs or a T cell subset sorted from them (not recorded which). The TCR comes from an adult woman who had mild COVID-19 (a few samples of this study predate the infection). Cell type and time point are not known. The DNA for the CDR3 is TGTGCCAGCAGCCCAACCTGGACCTACGAGCAGTACTTC. It yields the protein CASSPTWTYEQYF.